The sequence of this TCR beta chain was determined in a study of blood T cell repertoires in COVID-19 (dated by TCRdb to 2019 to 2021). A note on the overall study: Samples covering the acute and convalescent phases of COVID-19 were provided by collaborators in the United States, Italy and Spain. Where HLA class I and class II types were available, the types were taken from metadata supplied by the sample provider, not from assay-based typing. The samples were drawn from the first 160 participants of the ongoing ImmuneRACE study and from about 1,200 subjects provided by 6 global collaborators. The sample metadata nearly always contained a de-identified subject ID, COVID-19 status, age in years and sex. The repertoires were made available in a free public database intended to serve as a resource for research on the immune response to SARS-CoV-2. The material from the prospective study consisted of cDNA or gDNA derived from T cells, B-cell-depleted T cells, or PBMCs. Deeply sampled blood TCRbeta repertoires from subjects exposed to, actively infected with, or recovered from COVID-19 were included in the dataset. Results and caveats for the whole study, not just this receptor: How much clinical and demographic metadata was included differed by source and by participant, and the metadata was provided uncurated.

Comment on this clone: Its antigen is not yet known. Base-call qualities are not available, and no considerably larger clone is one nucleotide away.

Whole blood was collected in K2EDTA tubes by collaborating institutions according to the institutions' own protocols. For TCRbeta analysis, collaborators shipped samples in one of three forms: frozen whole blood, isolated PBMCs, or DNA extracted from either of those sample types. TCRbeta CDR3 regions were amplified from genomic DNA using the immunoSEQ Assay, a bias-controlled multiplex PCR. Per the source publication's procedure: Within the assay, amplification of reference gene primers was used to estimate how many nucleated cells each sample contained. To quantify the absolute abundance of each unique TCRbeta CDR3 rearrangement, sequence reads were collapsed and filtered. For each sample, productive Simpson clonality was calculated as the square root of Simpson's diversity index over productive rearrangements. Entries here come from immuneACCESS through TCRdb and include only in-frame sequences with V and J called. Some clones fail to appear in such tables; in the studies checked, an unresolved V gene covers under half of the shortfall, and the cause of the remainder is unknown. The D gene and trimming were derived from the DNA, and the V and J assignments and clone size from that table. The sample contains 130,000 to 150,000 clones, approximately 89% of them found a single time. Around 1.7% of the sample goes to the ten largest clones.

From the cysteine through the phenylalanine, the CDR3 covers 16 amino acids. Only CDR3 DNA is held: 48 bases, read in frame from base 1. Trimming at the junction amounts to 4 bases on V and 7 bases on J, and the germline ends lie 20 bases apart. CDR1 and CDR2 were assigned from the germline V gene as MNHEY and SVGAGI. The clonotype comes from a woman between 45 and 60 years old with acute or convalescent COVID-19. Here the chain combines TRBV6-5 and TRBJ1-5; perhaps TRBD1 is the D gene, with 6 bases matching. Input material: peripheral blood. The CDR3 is CASSSPPQGEGQPQHF. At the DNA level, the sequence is TGTGCCAGCAGTTCGCCTCCACAGGGCGAGGGGCAGCCCCAGCATTTT.